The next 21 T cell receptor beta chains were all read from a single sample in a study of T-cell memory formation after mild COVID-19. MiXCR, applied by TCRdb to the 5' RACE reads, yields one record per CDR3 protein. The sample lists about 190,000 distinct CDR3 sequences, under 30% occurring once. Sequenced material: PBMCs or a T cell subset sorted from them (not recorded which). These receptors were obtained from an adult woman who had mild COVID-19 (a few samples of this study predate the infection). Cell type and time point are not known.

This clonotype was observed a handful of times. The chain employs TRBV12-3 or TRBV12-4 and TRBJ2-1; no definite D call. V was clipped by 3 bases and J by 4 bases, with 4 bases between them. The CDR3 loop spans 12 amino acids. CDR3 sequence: CASSFLYNEQFF. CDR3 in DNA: TGTGCCAGCAGTTTCCTTTACAATGAGCAGTTCTTC.

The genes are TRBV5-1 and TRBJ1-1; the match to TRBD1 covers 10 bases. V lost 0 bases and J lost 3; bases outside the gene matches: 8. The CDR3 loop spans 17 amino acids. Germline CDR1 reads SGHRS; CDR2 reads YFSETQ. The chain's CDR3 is CASSLVGVGTGDTEAFF. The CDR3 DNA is TGCGCCAGCAGCTTGGTGGGTGTGGGGACAGGGGACACTGAAGCTTTCTTT. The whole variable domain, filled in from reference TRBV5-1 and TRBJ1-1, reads KAGVTQTPRYLIKTRGQQVTLSCSPISGHRSVSWYQQTPGQGLQFLFEYFSETQRNKGNFPGRFSGRQFSNSRSEMNVSTLELGDSALYLCASSLVGVGTGDTEAFFGQGTRLTVV.

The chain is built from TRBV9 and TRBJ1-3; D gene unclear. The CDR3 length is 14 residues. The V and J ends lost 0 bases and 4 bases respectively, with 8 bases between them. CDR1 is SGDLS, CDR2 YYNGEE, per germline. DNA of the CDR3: TGTGCCAGCAGCGTAGCTCAAGGGGGAAACACCATATATTTT. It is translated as CASSVAQGGNTIYF.

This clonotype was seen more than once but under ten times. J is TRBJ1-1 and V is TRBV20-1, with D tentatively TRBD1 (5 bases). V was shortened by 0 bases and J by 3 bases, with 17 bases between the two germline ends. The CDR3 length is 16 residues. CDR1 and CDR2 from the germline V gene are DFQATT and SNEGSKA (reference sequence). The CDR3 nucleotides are TGCAGTGCTAGAGATCCGGTGGGGGGAGGGTACACTGAAGCTTTCTTT. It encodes CSARDPVGGGYTEAFF.

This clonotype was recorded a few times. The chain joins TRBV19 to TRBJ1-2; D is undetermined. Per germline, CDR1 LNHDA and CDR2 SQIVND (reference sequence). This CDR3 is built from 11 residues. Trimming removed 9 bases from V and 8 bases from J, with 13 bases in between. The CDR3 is CASSAGRGYTF. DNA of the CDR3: TGTGCCAGCTCTGCGGGGAGAGGCTACACCTTC.

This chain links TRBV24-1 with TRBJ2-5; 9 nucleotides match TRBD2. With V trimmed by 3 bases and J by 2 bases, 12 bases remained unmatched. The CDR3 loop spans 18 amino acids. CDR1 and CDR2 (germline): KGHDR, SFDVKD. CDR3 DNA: TGTGCCACCAGTGATCAAAAGCGGGGGGTCCCGGGGCAAGAGACCCAGTACTTC. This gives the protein CATSDQKRGVPGQETQYF.

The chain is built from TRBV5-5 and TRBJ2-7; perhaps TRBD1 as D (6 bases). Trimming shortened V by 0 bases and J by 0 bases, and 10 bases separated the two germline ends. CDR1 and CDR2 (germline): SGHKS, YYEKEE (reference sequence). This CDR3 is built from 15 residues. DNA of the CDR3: TGTGCCAGCAGCTTGGGGGGGCACTTCTCCTACGAGCAGTACTTC. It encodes CASSLGGHFSYEQYF.

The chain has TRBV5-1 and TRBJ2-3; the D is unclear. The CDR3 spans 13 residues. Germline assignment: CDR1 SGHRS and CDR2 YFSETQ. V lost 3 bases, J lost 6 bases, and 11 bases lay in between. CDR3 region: CASSSRRDDTQYF. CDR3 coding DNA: TGCGCCAGCAGCTCACGAAGGGATGATACGCAGTATTTT.

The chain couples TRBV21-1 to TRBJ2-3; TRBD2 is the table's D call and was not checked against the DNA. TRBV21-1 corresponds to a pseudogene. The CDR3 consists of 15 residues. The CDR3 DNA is TGTGCCAGCAGCAAGGCTAGCGGGGGCACAGATACGCAGTATTTT. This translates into CASSKASGGTDTQYF.

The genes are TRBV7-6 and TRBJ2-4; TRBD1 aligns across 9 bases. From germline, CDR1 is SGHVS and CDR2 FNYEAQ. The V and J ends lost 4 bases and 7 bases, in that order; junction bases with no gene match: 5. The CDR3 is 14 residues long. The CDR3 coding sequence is TGTGCCAGCAGCTCGGGACAGGGCTTGAACATTCAGTACTTC. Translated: CASSSGQGLNIQYF.

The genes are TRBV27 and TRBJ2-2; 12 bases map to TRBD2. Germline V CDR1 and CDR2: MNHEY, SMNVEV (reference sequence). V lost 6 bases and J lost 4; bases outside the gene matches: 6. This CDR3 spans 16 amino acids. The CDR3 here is CASSLAGGQGTGELFF. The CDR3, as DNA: TGTGCCAGCAGCCTAGCGGGAGGGCAAGGCACCGGGGAGCTGTTTTTT.

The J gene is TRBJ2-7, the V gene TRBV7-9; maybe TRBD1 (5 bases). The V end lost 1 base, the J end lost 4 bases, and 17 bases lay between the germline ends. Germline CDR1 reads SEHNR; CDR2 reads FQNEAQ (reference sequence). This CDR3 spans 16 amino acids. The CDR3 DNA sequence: TGTGCCAGCAGCTTAGGAGTGGGCAGGGTCAATTACGAGCAGTACTTC. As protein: CASSLGVGRVNYEQYF.

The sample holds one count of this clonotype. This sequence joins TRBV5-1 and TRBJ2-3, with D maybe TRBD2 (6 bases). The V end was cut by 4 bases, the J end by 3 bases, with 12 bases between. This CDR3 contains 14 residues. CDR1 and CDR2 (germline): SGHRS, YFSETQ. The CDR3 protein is CASSTRLVTDTQYF. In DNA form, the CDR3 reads TGCGCCAGCAGCACTCGACTAGTTACAGATACGCAGTATTTT.

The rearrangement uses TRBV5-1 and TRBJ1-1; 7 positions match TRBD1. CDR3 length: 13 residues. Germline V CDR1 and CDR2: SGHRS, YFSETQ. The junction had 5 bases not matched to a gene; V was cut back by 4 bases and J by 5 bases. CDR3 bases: TGCGCCAGCAGCGAGGACAGGAATACTGAAGCTTTCTTT. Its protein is CASSEDRNTEAFF.

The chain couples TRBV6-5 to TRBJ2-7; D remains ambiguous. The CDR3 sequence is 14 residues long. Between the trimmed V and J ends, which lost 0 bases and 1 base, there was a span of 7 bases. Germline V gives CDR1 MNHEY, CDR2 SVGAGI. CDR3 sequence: CASSYSAGSYEQYF. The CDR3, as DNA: TGTGCCAGCAGTTACTCCGCAGGTTCCTACGAGCAGTACTTC.

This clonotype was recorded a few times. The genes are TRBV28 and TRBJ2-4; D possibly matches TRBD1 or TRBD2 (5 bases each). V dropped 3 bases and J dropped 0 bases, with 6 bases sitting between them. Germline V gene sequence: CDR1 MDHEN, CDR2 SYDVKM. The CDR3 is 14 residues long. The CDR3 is CASSFGTAKNIQYF. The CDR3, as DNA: TGTGCCAGCAGTTTTGGGACAGCCAAAAACATTCAGTACTTC.

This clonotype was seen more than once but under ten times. The chain's CDR3 is CASSPRAPGDTQYF. The CDR3 bases are TGTGCCAGCAGTCCGCGGGCCCCGGGAGATACGCAGTATTTT. This chain uses TRBV6-5 with TRBJ2-3; D perhaps matches TRBD2 (5 bases). This CDR3 is 14 amino acids long. Germline CDR1 and CDR2: MNHEY and SVGAGI. Trimming took off 5 bases at V and 5 bases at J, with 14 bases between the two ends.

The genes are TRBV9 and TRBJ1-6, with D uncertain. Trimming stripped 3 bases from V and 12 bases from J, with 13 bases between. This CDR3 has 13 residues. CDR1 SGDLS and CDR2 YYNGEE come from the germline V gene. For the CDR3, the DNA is TGTGCCAGCAGCGACGGGGTTGGCCTACCCCTCCACTTT. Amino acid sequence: CASSDGVGLPLHF. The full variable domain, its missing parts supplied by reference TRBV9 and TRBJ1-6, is DSGVTQTPKHLITATGQRVTLRCSPRSGDLSVYWYQQSLDQGLQFLIQYYNGEERAKGNILERFSAQQFPDLHSELNLSSLELGDSALYFCASSDGVGLPLHFGNGTRLTVT.

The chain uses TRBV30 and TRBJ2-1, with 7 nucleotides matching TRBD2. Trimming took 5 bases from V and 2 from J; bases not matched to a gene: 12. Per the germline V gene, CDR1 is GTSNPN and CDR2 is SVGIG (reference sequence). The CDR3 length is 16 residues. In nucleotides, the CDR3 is TGTGCCTGGCGAGGTGGACCGCGGGGGACCTACAATGAGCAGTTCTTC. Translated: CAWRGGPRGTYNEQFF.

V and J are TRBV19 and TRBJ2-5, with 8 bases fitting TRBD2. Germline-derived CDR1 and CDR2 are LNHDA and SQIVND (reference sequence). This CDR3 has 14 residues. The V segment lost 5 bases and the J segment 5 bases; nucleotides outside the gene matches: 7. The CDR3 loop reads CASSPGGPRETQYF. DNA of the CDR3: TGTGCCAGTAGTCCGGGGGGGCCCCGGGAGACCCAGTACTTC.

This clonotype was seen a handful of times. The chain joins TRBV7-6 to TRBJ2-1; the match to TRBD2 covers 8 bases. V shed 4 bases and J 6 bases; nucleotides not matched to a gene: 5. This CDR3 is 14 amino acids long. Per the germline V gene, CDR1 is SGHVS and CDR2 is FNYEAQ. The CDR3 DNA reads TGTGCCAGCAGCTACTCGGGGGGGTTCAATGAGCAGTTCTTC. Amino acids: CASSYSGGFNEQFF.